The sequence of this TCR beta chain was determined in a study of cytomegalovirus exposure and HLA in healthy donors. Notes on the study in general: Associated with cytomegalovirus, according to the listing, were about 160 TCR beta chains.

CDR1 SNHLY and CDR2 FYNNEI come from the germline V gene. The V gene end was trimmed by 6 bases and the J gene end by 4 bases; junction bases not matched to a gene: 10. The CDR3 sequence is 16 residues long. The protocol was immunoSEQ multiplex PCR, while the TCRdb copy is restricted to in-frame clones and leaves out a portion. The sample consists of roughly 330,000 clones, about 85% of them appearing once. As to this clone: What it recognizes is unknown.

The sample comprised PBMCs. This clonotype was sampled from a woman younger than 45 in good health and CMV-seropositive. The chain combines TRBV2 with TRBJ1-3; 9 bases match TRBD1. The CDR3 loop reads CASRHSGQGDGNTIYF. DNA of the CDR3: TGTGCCAGCAGACACTCGGGACAGGGAGACGGAAACACCATATATTTT. Filled out from reference TRBV2 and TRBJ1-3, the complete variable domain reads EPEVTQTPSHQVTQMGQEVILRCVPISNHLYFYWYRQILGQKVEFLVSFYNNEISEKSEIFDDQFSVERPDGSNFTLKIRSTKLEDSAMYFCASRHSGQGDGNTIYFGEGSWLTVV.